This T cell receptor beta chain was obtained from a study of cytomegalovirus exposure and HLA in healthy donors. CDR3 size: 15 residues. Trimming removed 5 bases from V and 2 bases from J, with 14 bases in between. CDR1 and CDR2 (germline): SGHTA, FQGNSA. Study-level points and caveats: Being productive about 90% or about 30% of the time was typical of most TCR beta V segments in an earlier analysis. Later analysis showed most CMV-associated TCR beta chains appearing HLA-restricted. CMV serostatus stood as the only immune exposure information on hand.

Notes on this clone: Its antigen is as yet unknown.

PCR primers comprised 60 Vbeta and 13 Jbeta primers. TCRdb's table, derived via immunoSEQ multiplex PCR, lists solely in-frame clones and lacks some. The repertoire has 180,000 or so clones, 82% of them found once; the top ten carry roughly 0.1%. The sequenced sample consisted of PBMCs. This rearrangement joins TRBV7-2 to TRBJ2-3; weak D call: TRBD1 (6 bases). The source is a boy younger than 10 in good health and CMV-seronegative. CDR3 bases: TGTGCCAGCAGCATCCAGGGGTCCCACACAGATACGCAGTATTTT. Its translation is CASSIQGSHTDTQYF.